This TCR beta chain appears in the sequencing data of a study of CD8 T cells in Susac syndrome (dated by TCRdb to the late 2010s). Broadly, across the study: Whether CD8+ T cell activation and differentiation in Susac syndrome was antigen driven was tested using repertoire sequencing. What the research found in general, with its limitations: The TCR sequencing and HLA analysis was acknowledged to have included a relatively small number of individuals.

RNA was extracted using the RNeasy kit, and about 0.45 to 1 microgram was reverse transcribed with random hexamers. The immunoSEQ multiplex PCR assay, which covers 54 Vbeta and 13 Jbeta segments, was used to amplify TCR beta CDR3 regions. PCR amplification bias was corrected by using a synthetic template baseline for primer optimization and computational correction. The authors' analysis ran thus. Only productive sequences were kept, with reads annotated to V, D and J genes according to IMGT and analyzed in immunoSEQ Analyzer. To calculate clonality, Shannon entropy was normalized by log2 of the number of productive unique sequences and then subtracted from one. For each patient and control, public and private clones were evaluated among the 100 most prevalent clones. Susac-specific clones were defined as absent from healthy and MS cohorts, 1052 published viral clones and other ImmuneACCESS disease sequences. TCRdb redid the processing of the public reads, applying fastp at Q25 and MiXCR, and retained in-frame beta chains. A single entry per CDR3 protein holds the most common genes and DNA from its merged rows. TCRdb's processing, not the authors' own work, is the source of the V and J calls. Across this sample there are some 180,000 distinct CDR3 sequences, with approximately 93% seen only once. The ten biggest clones cover approximately 0.1% of the sample.

As concerns this clonotype: It lacks a known antigen. The sample holds no much larger clone one base away, and base qualities are not on file.

The CDR3 sequence holds 16 residues, the cysteine and phenylalanine included. Only the CDR3 DNA stays, 48 bases, in frame from base 1. CDR1 and CDR2 are read off the germline V gene as SGHRS and YFSETQ. V is shortened by 0 bases, J by 4 bases, and the region joining them spans 15 bases. Peripheral blood CD8+ and CD4+ T cells from healthy donors, Susac syndrome patients and multiple sclerosis patients were profiled by high-throughput TCR beta sequencing. Healthy donors were age- and sex-matched controls. Bulk CD8+ and CD4+ T cells were purified by magnetic negative isolation, whereas CD8+ TEMRA cells were enriched by FACS. Blood was drawn into EDTA tubes, processed within 24 hours, and PBMCs were isolated by density gradient centrifugation. PBMCs destined for TCR sequencing were cryopreserved in liquid nitrogen and later thawed in a 37 °C water bath. A purity of at least 90% was achieved for sorted or isolated CD4+, CD8+ and CD8+ TEMRA cells.

The chain is encoded by TRBV5-1 joined to TRBJ2-3, with the D call tentatively TRBD1 or TRBD2, each fitting 5 bases. Sequenced sample: CD4+ T cells from PBMCs. The receptor comes from a human donor in good health. The CDR3 region: CASSLVLRGSADTQYF. The DNA sequence follows: TGCGCCAGCAGCTTGGTTCTTCGGGGCTCGGCAGATACGCAGTATTTT.